This entry concerns a single T cell receptor (beta chain). Its antigen is not known. The approximately 120-subject validation cohort, separate from the approximately 640-subject first cohort, included the donors. The CDR3 loop spans 17 amino acids. Germline loops: CDR1 MGHRA, CDR2 YSYEKL. Unmatched junction bases numbered 7, after V lost 0 bases and J lost 4 bases. Only in-frame clones appear in the TCRdb table, and some are missing; sequencing was by immunoSEQ multiplex PCR. This sample yields some 100,000 clones, of which 70% to 90% are seen a single time; approximately 2% belongs to the top ten. These data are taken from a study of cytomegalovirus exposure and HLA in healthy donors. Study observations and caveats: Whilst most TCR sequences proved rare, a subset of public TCRs occurred across many donors. Using the classifier, cytomegalovirus status was reportedly diagnosed with high specificity and sensitivity.

V gene TRBV4-1 combines with J gene TRBJ2-2, with 8 nucleotides matching TRBD1. Input material: PBMCs. The TCR comes from a man between 18 and 29 years old in good health and CMV-seronegative. The CDR3: CASSQEWTGTSTGELFF. For the CDR3, the DNA is TGCGCCAGCAGCCAAGAATGGACAGGGACCTCCACCGGGGAGCTGTTTTTT.